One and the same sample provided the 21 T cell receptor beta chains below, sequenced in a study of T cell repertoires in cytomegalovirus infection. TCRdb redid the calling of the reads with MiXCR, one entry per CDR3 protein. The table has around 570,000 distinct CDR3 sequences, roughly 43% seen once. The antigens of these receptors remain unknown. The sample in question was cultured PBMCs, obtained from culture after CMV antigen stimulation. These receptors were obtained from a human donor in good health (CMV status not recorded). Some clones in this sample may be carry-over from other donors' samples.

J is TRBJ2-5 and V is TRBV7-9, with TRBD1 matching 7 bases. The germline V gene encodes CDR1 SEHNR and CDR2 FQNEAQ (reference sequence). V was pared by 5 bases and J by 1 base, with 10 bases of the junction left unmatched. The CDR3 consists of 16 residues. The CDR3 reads CASSRDRDRIQETQYF. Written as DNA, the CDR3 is TGTGCCAGCAGCCGCGACAGGGACCGGATCCAAGAGACCCAGTACTTC. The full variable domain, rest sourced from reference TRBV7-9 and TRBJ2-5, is DTGVSQNPRHKITKRGQNVTFRCDPISEHNRLYWYRQTLGQGPEFLTYFQNEAQLEKSRLLSDRFSAERPKGSFSTLEIQRTEQGDSAMYLCASSRDRDRIQETQYFGPGTRLLVL.

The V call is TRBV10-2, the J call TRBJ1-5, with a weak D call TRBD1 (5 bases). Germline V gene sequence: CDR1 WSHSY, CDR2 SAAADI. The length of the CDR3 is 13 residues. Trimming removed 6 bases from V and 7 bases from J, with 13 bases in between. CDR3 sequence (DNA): TGCGCCAGCAGCACAACCGAGGGGCAGCCCCAGCATTTT. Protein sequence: CASSTTEGQPQHF.

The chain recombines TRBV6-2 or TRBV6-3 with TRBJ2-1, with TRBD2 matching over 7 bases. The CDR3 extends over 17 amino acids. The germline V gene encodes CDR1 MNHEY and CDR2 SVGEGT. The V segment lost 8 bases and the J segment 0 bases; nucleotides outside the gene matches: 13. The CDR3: CASGKLAVLSSYNEQFF. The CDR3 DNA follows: TGTGCCAGCGGCAAGCTAGCGGTTCTGAGCTCCTACAATGAGCAGTTCTTC.

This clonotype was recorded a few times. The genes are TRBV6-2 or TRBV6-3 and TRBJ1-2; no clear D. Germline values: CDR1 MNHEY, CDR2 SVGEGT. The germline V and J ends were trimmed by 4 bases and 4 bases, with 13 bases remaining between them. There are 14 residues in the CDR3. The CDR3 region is CASSLAGVPYGYTF. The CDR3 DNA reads TGTGCCAGCAGTTTGGCAGGAGTACCCTATGGCTACACCTTC.

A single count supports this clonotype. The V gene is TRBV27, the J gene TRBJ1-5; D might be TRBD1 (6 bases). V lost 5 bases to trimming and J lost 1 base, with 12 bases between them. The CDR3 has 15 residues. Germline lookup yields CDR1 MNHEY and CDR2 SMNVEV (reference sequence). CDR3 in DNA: TGTGCCAGCAGTCTCCAGGGGATAAGCAATCAGCCCCAGCATTTT. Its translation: CASSLQGISNQPQHF.

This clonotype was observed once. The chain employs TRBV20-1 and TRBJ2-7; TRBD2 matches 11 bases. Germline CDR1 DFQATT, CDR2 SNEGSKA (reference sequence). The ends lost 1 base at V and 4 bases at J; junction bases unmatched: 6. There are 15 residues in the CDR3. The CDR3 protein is CSARVNSGRVYEQYF. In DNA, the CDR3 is TGCAGTGCTAGAGTTAATAGCGGGAGGGTGTACGAGCAGTACTTC.

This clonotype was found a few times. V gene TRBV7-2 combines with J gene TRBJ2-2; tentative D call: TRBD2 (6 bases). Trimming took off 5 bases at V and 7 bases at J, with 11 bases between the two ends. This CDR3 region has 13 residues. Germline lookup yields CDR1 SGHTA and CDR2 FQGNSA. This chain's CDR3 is CASSGRTNGELFF. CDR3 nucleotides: TGTGCCAGCAGCGGACGGACTAACGGGGAGCTGTTTTTT.

The CDR3 sequence is CASSLSYGNNSPLHF. The CDR3 nucleotides read TGTGCCAGCAGCTTAAGTTACGGTAACAATTCACCCCTCCACTTT. The rearrangement joins TRBV11-2 to TRBJ1-6; D remains ambiguous. CDR1 SGHAT and CDR2 FQNNGV come from the germline V gene. The CDR3 is made up of 15 amino acids. The V gene lost 2 bases and the J gene lost 7 bases, with 12 bases spanning the gap.

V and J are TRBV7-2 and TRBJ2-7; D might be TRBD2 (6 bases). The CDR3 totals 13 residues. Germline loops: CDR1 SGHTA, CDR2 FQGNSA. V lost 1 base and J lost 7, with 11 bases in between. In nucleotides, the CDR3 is TGTGCCAGCAGCTTAGAGCATGGGGGGGAGCAGTACTTC. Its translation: CASSLEHGGEQYF.

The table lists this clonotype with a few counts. DNA for the CDR3: TGTGCCAGCAGCGCACCGGGACTAGCGGGGCAATACGAGCAGTACTTC. This codes for CASSAPGLAGQYEQYF. The chain has TRBV5-6 and TRBJ2-7; 13 bases line up with TRBD2. The ends lost 4 bases at V and 4 bases at J; junction bases unmatched: 8. CDR3 size: 16 residues. CDR1 and CDR2 from the germline V gene are SGHDT and YYEEEE. The whole variable domain, remainder taken from reference TRBV5-6 and TRBJ2-7, is DAGVTQSPTHLIKTRGQQVTLRCSPKSGHDTVSWYQQALGQGPQFIFQYYEEEERQRGNFPDRFSGHQFPNYSSELNVNALLLGDSALYLCASSAPGLAGQYEQYFGPGTRLTVT.

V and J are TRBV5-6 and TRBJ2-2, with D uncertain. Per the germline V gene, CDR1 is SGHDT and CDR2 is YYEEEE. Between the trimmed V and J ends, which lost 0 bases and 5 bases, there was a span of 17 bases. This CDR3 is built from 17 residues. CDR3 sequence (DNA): TGTGCCAGCAGCTTGGTTAGAACCAAAGTAAGGACCGGGGAGCTGTTTTTT. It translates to CASSLVRTKVRTGELFF.

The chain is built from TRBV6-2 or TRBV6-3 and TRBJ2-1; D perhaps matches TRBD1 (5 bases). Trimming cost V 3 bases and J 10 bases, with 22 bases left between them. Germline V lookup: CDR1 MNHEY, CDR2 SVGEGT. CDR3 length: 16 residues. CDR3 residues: CASSYRGQVQPTEQFF. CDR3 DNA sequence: TGTGCCAGCAGTTATAGGGGCCAGGTCCAACCCACCGAGCAGTTCTTC.

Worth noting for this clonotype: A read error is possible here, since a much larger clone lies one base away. CDR3 coding DNA: TGTGCCAGCAGCTCATATGTGACAGGGGTTGATCAGCCCCAGCATTTT. This translates into CASSSYVTGVDQPQHF. The J gene is TRBJ1-5, the V gene TRBV7-2; 8 positions agree with TRBD1. The trim removed 4 bases at V and 5 bases at J, leaving 10 bases unmatched. This CDR3 spans 16 amino acids. CDR1 is SGHTA and CDR2 is FQGNSA in the germline V gene.

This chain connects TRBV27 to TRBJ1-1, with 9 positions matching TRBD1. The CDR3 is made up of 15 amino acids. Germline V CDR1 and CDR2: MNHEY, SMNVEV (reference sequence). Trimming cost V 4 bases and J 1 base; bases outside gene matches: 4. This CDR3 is CASSSDRGWNTEAFF. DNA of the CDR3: TGTGCCAGCAGTTCGGACAGGGGATGGAACACTGAAGCTTTCTTT.

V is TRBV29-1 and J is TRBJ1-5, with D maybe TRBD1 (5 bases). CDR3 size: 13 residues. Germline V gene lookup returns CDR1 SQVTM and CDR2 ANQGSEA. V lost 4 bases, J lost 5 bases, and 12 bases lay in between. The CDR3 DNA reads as TGCAGCGTTGGGAGGGGCGAGGATCAGCCCCAGCATTTT. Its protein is CSVGRGEDQPQHF.

Here the CDR3 reads CASRQGQYTDTQYF. CDR3 DNA sequence: TGCGCCAGCAGACAAGGACAGTACACAGATACGCAGTATTTT. The chain combines TRBV5-1 with TRBJ2-3, with a tentative D call TRBD1 (6 bases). CDR3 length: 14 amino acids. The V gene's germline CDR1 is SGHRS and CDR2 YFSETQ. The V gene lost 5 bases and the J gene lost 2 bases, with 12 bases spanning the gap.

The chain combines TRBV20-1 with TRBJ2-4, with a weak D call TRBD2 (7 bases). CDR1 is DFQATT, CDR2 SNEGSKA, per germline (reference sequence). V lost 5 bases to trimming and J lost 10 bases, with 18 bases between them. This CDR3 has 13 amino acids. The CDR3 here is CSARIGGGTIQYF. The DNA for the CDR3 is TGCAGTGCTCGGATTGGGGGGGGCACTATTCAGTACTTC.

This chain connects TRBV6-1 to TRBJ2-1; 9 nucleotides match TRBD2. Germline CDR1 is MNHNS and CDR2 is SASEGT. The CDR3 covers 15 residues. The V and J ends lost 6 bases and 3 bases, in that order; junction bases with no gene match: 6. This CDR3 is CASRRTSEIYNEQFF. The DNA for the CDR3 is TGTGCCAGCAGACGGACTAGCGAGATCTACAATGAGCAGTTCTTC.

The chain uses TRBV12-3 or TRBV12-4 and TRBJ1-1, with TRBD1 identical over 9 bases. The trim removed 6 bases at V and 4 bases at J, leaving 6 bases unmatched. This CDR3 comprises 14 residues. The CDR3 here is CASSTGTGTTEAFF. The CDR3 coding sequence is TGTGCCAGCAGCACCGGGACAGGGACCACTGAAGCTTTCTTT.

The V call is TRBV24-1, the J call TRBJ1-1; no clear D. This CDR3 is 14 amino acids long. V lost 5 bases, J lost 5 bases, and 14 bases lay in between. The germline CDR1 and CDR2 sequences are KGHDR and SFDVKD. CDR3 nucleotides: TGTGCCACCAGTGCGGGGTGGGAGTCGACTGAAGCTTTCTTT. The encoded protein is CATSAGWESTEAFF.

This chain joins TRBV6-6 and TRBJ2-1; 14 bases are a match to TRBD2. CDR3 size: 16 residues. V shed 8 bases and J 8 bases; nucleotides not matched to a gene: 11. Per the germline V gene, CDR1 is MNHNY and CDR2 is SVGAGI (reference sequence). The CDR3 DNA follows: TGTGCCAGCGGTAGATTGGGGACTAGCGGGGGCTATGAGCAGTTCTTC. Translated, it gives CASGRLGTSGGYEQFF.